The 25 T cell receptor beta chains listed next were all sequenced from one sample in a study of blood T cells in healthy people across ages. A second about 6 to 12 cycle PCR used barcoded and J-beta primers. Via MiXCR, TCRdb re-called the 5' RACE reads, giving one row per CDR3 protein. The table shows fewer than 650,000 distinct CDR3 sequences, with about 28% occurring only once. The same sample was also used in a study of T cells of mothers and their children.

The sequenced sample consisted of blood. The receptors originated from a boy between 2 and 10 years old in good health.

V usage is TRBV20-1 and J usage is TRBJ2-5; 14 nucleotides line up with TRBD2. Unmatched junction bases numbered 4, after V lost 6 bases and J lost 1 base. Germline V gene sequence: CDR1 DFQATT, CDR2 SNEGSKA (reference sequence). The CDR3 is made up of 15 amino acids. CDR3 residues: CSAGLAGGFQETQYF. The CDR3 DNA reads TGCAGTGCCGGACTAGCGGGGGGCTTCCAAGAGACCCAGTACTTC.

V usage is TRBV4-1 and J usage is TRBJ1-1, with 7 bases identical to TRBD1. Germline lookup yields CDR1 MGHRA and CDR2 YSYEKL. CDR3 length: 15 residues. Germline trimming cut 4 bases from V and 4 bases from J; bases unmatched to any gene: 9. CDR3 residues: CASSRDRVGFTEAFF. CDR3 DNA: TGCGCCAGCAGCCGAGACAGGGTCGGGTTCACTGAAGCTTTCTTT.

The rearrangement joins TRBV13 to TRBJ1-4; 7 positions match TRBD1. The V gene's germline CDR1 is PRHDT and CDR2 FYEKMQ (reference sequence). The CDR3 has 17 residues. The trim removed 0 bases at V and 5 bases at J, leaving 9 bases unmatched. The DNA for the CDR3 is TGTGCCAGCAGCTTAGGCCCCCCGGGACAGACAAATGAAAAACTGTTTTTT. The encoded protein is CASSLGPPGQTNEKLFF.

This clonotype was recorded many times. V usage is TRBV7-2 and J usage is TRBJ1-4; possibly TRBD1 for D (5 bases). Trimming took off 1 base at V and 8 bases at J, with 11 bases between the two ends. Germline lookup yields CDR1 SGHTA and CDR2 FQGNSA. The CDR3 is made up of 14 amino acids. The DNA of the CDR3 is TGTGCCAGCAGCTTAGAGGGTGGGGCCGAAAAACTGTTTTTT. Translating it yields CASSLEGGAEKLFF.

The chain links TRBV6-1 to TRBJ1-6, with D tentatively TRBD1 (5 bases). V shed 4 bases and J shed 7 bases, with 11 bases lying between them. The CDR3 is 14 amino acids. Looked up from germline, CDR1 is MNHNS and CDR2 is SASEGT. DNA of the CDR3: TGTGCCAGCAGTGGGGGCGATTCGAATTCACCCCTCCACTTT. The encoded protein is CASSGGDSNSPLHF.

V gene TRBV3-1 combines with J gene TRBJ2-2; 12 nucleotides line up with TRBD2. V trimming: 4 bases; J trimming: 0 bases; junction bases outside the gene matches: 6. This CDR3 has 18 residues. In germline, CDR1 is LGHDT, CDR2 YNNKEL (reference sequence). CDR3 protein: CASSPQTSGGPNTGELFF. The CDR3 DNA reads TGTGCCAGCAGCCCCCAGACTAGCGGGGGACCGAACACCGGGGAGCTGTTTTTT.

This clonotype was recorded many times. As DNA, the CDR3 is TGCAGCGTCCGGACAGGGGGATACAATGAGCAGTTCTTC. Its protein is CSVRTGGYNEQFF. The chain uses TRBV29-1 and TRBJ2-1; the match to TRBD1 covers 10 bases. This CDR3 has 13 amino acids. CDR1 is SQVTM and CDR2 is ANQGSEA in the germline V gene. The J segment lost 4 bases and the V segment lost 6 bases, leaving 3 bases of the junction unmatched.

The genes are TRBV27 and TRBJ2-7, with D unresolved. CDR3 length equals 15 residues. Trimming removed 3 bases at V and 4 bases at J, with 16 bases between. Per the germline V gene, CDR1 is MNHEY and CDR2 is SMNVEV (reference sequence). For the CDR3, the DNA is TGTGCCAGCAGTTTTGGTGAGCCATTGGGGTACGAGCAGTACTTC. It codes for CASSFGEPLGYEQYF.

This clonotype was recorded a few times. The chain has TRBV19 and TRBJ1-2; 10 bases line up with TRBD1. The V gene end was trimmed by 9 bases and the J gene end by 8 bases; junction bases not matched to a gene: 9. The length of the CDR3 is 13 residues. Germline V gene lookup returns CDR1 LNHDA and CDR2 SQIVND (reference sequence). CDR3 bases: TGTGCCAGCTCATGGGACAGGGGACGCGGCTACACCTTC. Its protein is CASSWDRGRGYTF.

In its sample, this clonotype was seen many times. The V gene is TRBV10-1, the J gene TRBJ2-3; D is unresolved. The CDR3 runs to 12 residues. CDR1 is WNHNN and CDR2 is SYGVQD in the germline V gene (reference sequence). Trimming left V 3 bases short and J 3 bases short, with 4 bases between. The CDR3, as DNA: TGCGCCAGCAGTGAAACTACAGATACGCAGTATTTT. Residues: CASSETTDTQYF.

The chain carries TRBV27 and TRBJ1-5; 8 nucleotides match TRBD1. This CDR3 has 13 residues. Trimming removed 6 bases from V and 6 bases from J; junction bases left unmatched: 4. Germline V gene sequence: CDR1 MNHEY, CDR2 SMNVEV (reference sequence). CDR3 nucleotides: TGTGCCAGCAGCGACAGGGGCGGTCAGCCCCAGCATTTT. Translating it yields CASSDRGGQPQHF.

This clonotype was recorded a few times. V and J are TRBV7-6 and TRBJ1-3; 10 bases are a match to TRBD1. This CDR3 contains 14 residues. V was pared by 5 bases and J by 8 bases, with 6 bases of the junction left unmatched. CDR1 and CDR2 (germline): SGHVS, FNYEAQ. CDR3 sequence: CASSRDRGLDTIYF. The CDR3 DNA follows: TGTGCCAGCAGCAGAGACAGGGGGCTAGACACCATATATTTT. The whole variable domain, filled in from reference TRBV7-6 and TRBJ1-3, reads GAGVSQSPRYKVTKRGQDVALRCDPISGHVSLYWYRQALGQGPEFLTYFNYEAQQDKSGLPNDRFSAERPEGSISTLTIQRTEQRDSAMYRCASSRDRGLDTIYFGEGSWLTVV.

This chain connects TRBV10-3 to TRBJ2-7; D perhaps matches TRBD2 (6 bases). Germline V gene data show CDR1 as ENHRY and CDR2 as SYGVKD. CDR3 length: 15 amino acids. The V end was cut by 4 bases, the J end by 6 bases, with 19 bases between. The CDR3 sequence: CAISASTGLFGEQYF. CDR3 nucleotides: TGTGCCATCAGTGCCTCAACTGGACTATTTGGCGAGCAGTACTTC.

This clonotype was observed a handful of times. V is TRBV4-1 and J is TRBJ2-3; TRBD2 is a possible D gene (6 bases). CDR3 length equals 17 residues. V lost 5 bases, J lost 2 bases, and 20 bases lay in between. Germline CDR1 and CDR2: MGHRA and YSYEKL. CDR3 sequence: CASSSSPGLAATDTQYF. As DNA, the CDR3 is TGCGCCAGCAGCTCAAGCCCGGGACTGGCGGCCACAGATACGCAGTATTTT.

In its sample, this clonotype was seen many times. The chain couples TRBV5-1 to TRBJ2-7; tentative D call: TRBD2 (5 bases). This CDR3 comprises 16 residues. In germline, CDR1 is SGHRS, CDR2 YFSETQ. Trimming removed 0 bases from V and 2 bases from J, with 15 bases in between. Here the CDR3 reads CASSLAPTRATYEQYF. CDR3 in DNA: TGCGCCAGCAGCTTGGCCCCCACGAGGGCAACCTACGAGCAGTACTTC.

The chain uses TRBV4-2 and TRBJ2-1, with 12 bases identical to TRBD2. The germline V gene has CDR1 LGHNA and CDR2 YNFKEQ. Trimming removed 4 bases from V and 1 base from J; junction bases left unmatched: 8. The CDR3 has 18 residues. The CDR3: CASSPTTSGGRSYNEQFF. Here the CDR3 DNA reads TGTGCCAGCAGCCCTACGACTAGCGGGGGTAGGTCCTACAATGAGCAGTTCTTC.

CDR3 loop: CASSVGLAGLYYEQYF. The CDR3 DNA reads as TGCGCCAGCAGCGTGGGACTAGCGGGGCTCTACTACGAGCAGTACTTC. The chain links TRBV5-1 to TRBJ2-7, with TRBD2 matching over 13 bases. CDR3 length equals 16 residues. Trimming cost V 4 bases and J 3 bases; bases outside gene matches: 7. Per germline, CDR1 SGHRS and CDR2 YFSETQ.

This clonotype was seen more than once but under ten times. The V and J genes are TRBV15 and TRBJ1-5; a weak D match, TRBD1 (5 bases). CDR3 size: 18 residues. V was pared by 1 base and J by 0 bases, with 16 bases between. Germline-derived CDR1 and CDR2 are LNHNV and YYDKDF (reference sequence). The CDR3 is CATSRVGGFYDSNQPQHF. The CDR3 DNA is TGTGCCACCAGCAGAGTTGGGGGATTTTATGATAGCAATCAGCCCCAGCATTTT.

The V and J genes are TRBV5-1 and TRBJ2-1; tentatively, D is TRBD1 (5 bases). This CDR3 spans 14 amino acids. Germline CDR1 reads SGHRS; CDR2 reads YFSETQ. V lost 0 bases and J 6 bases, leaving 10 bases between the germline ends. For the CDR3, the DNA is TGCGCCAGCAGCTTGGGACAGATGGTCAATGAGCAGTTCTTC. Protein sequence: CASSLGQMVNEQFF. Together with reference TRBV5-1 and TRBJ2-1, the CDR3 gives the full variable domain: KAGVTQTPRYLIKTRGQQVTLSCSPISGHRSVSWYQQTPGQGLQFLFEYFSETQRNKGNFPGRFSGRQFSNSRSEMNVSTLELGDSALYLCASSLGQMVNEQFFGPGTRLTVL.

V gene TRBV6-6 combines with J gene TRBJ2-4; D is perhaps TRBD1 or TRBD2 (5 bases each). V was cut by 5 bases and J by 9 bases, with 11 bases left in between. CDR3 length: 12 amino acids. CDR1 is MNHNY and CDR2 is SVGAGI in the germline V gene (reference sequence). CDR3 sequence: CASSQGGGIQYF. CDR3 bases: TGTGCCAGCAGTCAGGGTGGGGGCATTCAGTACTTC.

This clonotype was counted many times. V is TRBV6-6 and J is TRBJ2-7; D possibly matches TRBD1 or TRBD2 (5 bases each). Trimming took off 6 bases at V and 6 bases at J, with 12 bases between the two ends. Germline V gene data show CDR1 as MNHNY and CDR2 as SVGAGI (reference sequence). This CDR3 contains 12 residues. CDR3 sequence: CASSDQRGEQYF. The CDR3, as DNA: TGTGCCAGCAGCGACCAGAGGGGCGAGCAGTACTTC.

The V gene is TRBV27, the J gene TRBJ2-7, with D perhaps matching TRBD1 or TRBD2 (5 bases each). Trimming left V 6 bases short and J 0 bases short, with 12 bases between. The germline V gene has CDR1 MNHEY and CDR2 SMNVEV (reference sequence). The CDR3 totals 14 residues. Here the CDR3 reads CASRTGTASYEQYF. CDR3 bases: TGTGCCAGCAGGACCGGGACGGCCTCCTACGAGCAGTACTTC.

This clonotype was counted between two and nine times. V and J are TRBV29-1 and TRBJ2-5; D perhaps matches TRBD1 (5 bases). The J call may be in error: the DNA end matches TRBJ2-7 better. Germline loops: CDR1 SQVTM, CDR2 ANQGSEA. The CDR3 is 12 residues long. The CDR3: CSVTRQPYEQYF. In DNA, the CDR3 is TGCAGCGTTACACGACAGCCCTACGAGCAGTACTTC.

Comments on this clonotype: This likely comes from a read error, as the CDR3 has no conserved phenylalanine or tryptophan at its end. This rearrangement joins TRBV5-1 to TRBJ2-5; 7 positions agree with TRBD2. This CDR3 spans 16 amino acids. V shed 0 bases, J shed 3 bases, and the junction held 8 bases outside the gene matches. Germline CDR1 reads SGHRS; CDR2 reads YFSETQ. In DNA form, the CDR3 reads TGCGCCAGCAGCTTGGGATCCCAAGCGGGGAAAGAGACCCAGTACTCC. Protein product: CASSLGSQAGKETQYS.

V gene TRBV12-3 or TRBV12-4 combines with J gene TRBJ2-1, with a weak D call TRBD1 (5 bases). CDR3 length: 16 amino acids. V shed 3 bases and J shed 8 bases, with 20 bases lying between them. Here the CDR3 DNA reads TGTGCCAGCAGTTTGATCTGGGAACGGCAGGGCTATGAGCAGTTCTTC. Protein product: CASSLIWERQGYEQFF.